The source of this T cell receptor (beta chain) is a study of CD8 T cells in Susac syndrome (dated by TCRdb to the late 2010s). For the study in its entirety: Among the Susac syndrome patients who were sequenced, clinically active disease was present in six and clinical remission was observed in eight. The clonality of the CD8+ T cell repertoire was compared across about 12 healthy donors, around 14 Susac syndrome patients and roughly 15 multiple sclerosis patients. Repertoire sequencing was used to test whether CD8+ T cell activation and differentiation in Susac syndrome was antigen driven. At the time of blood withdrawal, Susac syndrome patients were either therapy-naive, taking corticosteroids (with some also receiving IVIg), or on IVIg alone.

The germline V gene (reference sequence) sets CDR1 to GTSNPN and CDR2 to SVGIG. The CDR3, cysteine through phenylalanine, is 12 amino acids long. Here the CDR3 DNA is all that survives: 36 bases in frame from base 1. Trimming takes 5 bases from V and 8 bases from J, and the germline ends sit 15 bases apart. Study-level results and caveats: Susac syndrome CD8+ repertoires showed clonal expansion, highest in CD8+ TEMRA cells and greater in clinically active than remitting patients. The study acknowledged that relatively few individuals were included in the TCR sequencing and HLA analysis. Some 15 Susac-specific public clones were identified in the total CD8+ repertoire, and about 5 Susac-specific public clones were identified in the CD8+ TEMRA repertoire.

This clonotype was seen just once. Its antigen is unknown. Base qualities are not provided; no much larger clone lies one nucleotide away. A single read counts as weak evidence. RNA was extracted using the RNeasy kit, and about 0.45 to 1 microgram was reverse transcribed with random hexamers. The immunoSEQ multiplex PCR assay, covering 54 Vbeta and 13 Jbeta segments, was used to amplify TCR beta CDR3 regions. To correct PCR amplification bias, a synthetic template baseline was used for both primer optimization and computational correction. Regarding the original processing steps: Reads were assigned to V, D and J genes according to IMGT and analyzed in immunoSEQ Analyzer, with only productive sequences retained. Clonality was computed as one minus Shannon entropy normalized by log2 of the number of productive unique sequences. Public and private clones were assessed among the 100 most prevalent clones of each patient and control. A clone was defined as Susac-specific if it was absent from the healthy and MS cohorts, from about a thousand published viral clones and from other ImmuneACCESS disease sequences. Clones were called with MiXCR by TCRdb after fastp trimmed the public reads at Q25, and only in-frame beta chains were retained. Here each entry gathers all rows of one CDR3 protein and keeps the most common genes and DNA. These V and J calls originate from TCRdb's pipeline instead of the authors' own analysis. For this sample there are 75,000 to 95,000 distinct CDR3 sequences; approximately 96% appear just once. 0.55% to 0.75% of the sample is in the top ten clones.

Peripheral blood CD8+ and CD4+ T cells from healthy donors, Susac syndrome patients and multiple sclerosis patients were profiled by high-throughput TCR beta sequencing. The Susac syndrome patients fulfilled recently defined diagnostic criteria for either definite or probable disease. Bulk CD8+ and CD4+ T cells were purified by magnetic negative isolation, whereas CD8+ TEMRA cells were enriched by FACS. Blood was drawn into EDTA tubes, processed within 24 hours, and PBMCs were isolated by density gradient centrifugation. PBMCs intended for TCR sequencing were frozen in liquid nitrogen and were later thawed in a 37 degrees C water bath. The sorted or isolated CD4+, CD8+ and CD8+ TEMRA cells reached a purity of at least 90%.

The receptor chain draws on TRBV30 and TRBJ1-1; the D region possibly corresponds to TRBD1 (6 bases align). This clonotype was sampled from a human donor with Susac syndrome. The source material was CD8+ T cells from PBMCs. The DNA is as follows: TGTGCCTGGTCTACAGGGAGTTCAGAAGCTTTCTTT. It encodes CAWSTGSSEAFF. Beyond the CDR3, the reference TRBV30 and TRBJ1-1 genes provide the residues; the full variable domain reads: SQTIHQWPATLVQPVGSPLSLECTVEGTSNPNLYWYRQAAGRGLQLLFYSVGIGQISSEVPQNLSASRPQDRQFILSSKKLLLSDSGFYLCAWSTGSSEAFFGQGTRLTVV.